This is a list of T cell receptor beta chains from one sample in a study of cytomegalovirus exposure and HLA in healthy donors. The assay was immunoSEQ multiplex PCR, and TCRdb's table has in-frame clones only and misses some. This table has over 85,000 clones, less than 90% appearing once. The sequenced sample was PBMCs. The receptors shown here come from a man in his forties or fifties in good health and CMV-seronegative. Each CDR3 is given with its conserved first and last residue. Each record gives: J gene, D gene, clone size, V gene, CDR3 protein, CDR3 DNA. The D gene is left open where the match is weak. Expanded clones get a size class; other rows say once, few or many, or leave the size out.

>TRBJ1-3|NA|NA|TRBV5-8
CASSRGHLSSNTIYF
TGTGCCAGCAGCCGAGGACATCTGTCGAGTAACACCATATATTTT
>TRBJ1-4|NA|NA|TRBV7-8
CASSGTGSDYEKLFF
TGTGCCAGCAGCGGAACAGGGAGTGATTACGAAAAACTGTTTTTT
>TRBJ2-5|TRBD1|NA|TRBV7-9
CASSLAIDRGPRETQYF
TGTGCCAGCAGCTTAGCGATAGACAGGGGCCCCCGAGAGACCCAGTACTTC
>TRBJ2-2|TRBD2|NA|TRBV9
CASSVGTSGGGGELFF
TGTGCCAGCAGCGTAGGGACTAGCGGGGGTGGCGGGGAGCTGTTTTTT
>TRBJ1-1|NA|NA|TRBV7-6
CASSLVAGVMNTEAFF
TGTGCCAGCAGCTTAGTGGCAGGGGTAATGAACACTGAAGCTTTCTTT
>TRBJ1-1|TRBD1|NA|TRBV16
CASSQSKGQGAPEAFF
TGTGCCAGCAGCCAATCGAAGGGACAGGGGGCCCCTGAAGCTTTCTTT
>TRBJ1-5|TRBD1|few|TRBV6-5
CASSRDRGRGQPQHF
TGTGCCAGCAGCCGGGACAGGGGGCGGGGGCAGCCCCAGCATTTT
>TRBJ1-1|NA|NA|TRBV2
CASSEAGLNEAFF
TGTGCCAGCAGTGAAGCTGGACTAAATGAAGCTTTCTTT
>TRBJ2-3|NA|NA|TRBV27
CASSSGGDGTDTQYF
TGTGCCAGCAGCTCCGGCGGGGATGGCACAGATACGCAGTATTTT
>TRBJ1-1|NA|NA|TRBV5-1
CASSINGWNTEAFF
TGCGCCAGCAGCATAAACGGGTGGAACACTGAAGCTTTCTTT
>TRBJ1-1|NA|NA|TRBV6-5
CAILRGIPPGTEAFF
TGTGCCATCCTTCGGGGGATCCCCCCGGGGACTGAAGCTTTCTTT
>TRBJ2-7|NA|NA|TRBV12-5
CASGPLGQASEQYF
TGTGCTAGTGGCCCCCTGGGACAAGCTTCCGAGCAGTACTTC